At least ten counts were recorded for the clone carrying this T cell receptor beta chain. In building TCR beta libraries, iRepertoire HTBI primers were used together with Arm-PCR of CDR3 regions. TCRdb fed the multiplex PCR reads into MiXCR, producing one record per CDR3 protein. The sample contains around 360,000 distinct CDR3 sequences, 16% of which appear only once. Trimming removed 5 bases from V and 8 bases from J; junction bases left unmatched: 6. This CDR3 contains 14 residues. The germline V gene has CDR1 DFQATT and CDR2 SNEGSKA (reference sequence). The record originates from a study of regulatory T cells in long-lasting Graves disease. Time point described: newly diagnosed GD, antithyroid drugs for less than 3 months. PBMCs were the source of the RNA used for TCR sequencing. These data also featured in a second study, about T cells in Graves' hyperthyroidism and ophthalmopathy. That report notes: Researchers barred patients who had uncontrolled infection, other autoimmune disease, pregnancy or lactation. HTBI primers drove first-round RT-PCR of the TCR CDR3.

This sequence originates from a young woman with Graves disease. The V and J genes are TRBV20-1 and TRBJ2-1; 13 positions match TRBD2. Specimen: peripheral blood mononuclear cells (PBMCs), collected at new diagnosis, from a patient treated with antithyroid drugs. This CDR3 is CSAPGLAGDYEQFF. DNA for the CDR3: TGCAGTGCTCCTGGACTAGCGGGAGATTATGAGCAGTTCTTC.